This entry is about one T cell receptor (beta chain). What it binds is not known. The data originate from a study of vaccination effects on CD4 cells after COVID-19. For the study at large: Post-vaccine sampling occurred a median 72 days after the second dose. General study results and limits: Cross-reactivity toward common cold coronaviruses was confined to only 1 of 255 vaccine-induced clones in healthy vaccinees.

Germline V gives CDR1 SGHRS, CDR2 YFSETQ. The CDR3 has 16 amino acids. V was clipped by 0 bases and J by 3 bases, with 12 bases between them. TCRdb keeps only in-frame clones here, not all; method: immunoSEQ multiplex PCR. Of tens of thousands of clones detected, around three quarters appear once; the ten largest clones hold over 0.95%. Antigen-specific CD4+ T cells were expanded (with viral peptide pools) by the ViraFEST assay ahead of sequencing. Scientists isolated CD4+ T cells after an approximately 11-day culture period ended. Everyone in the study got two shots of either the BNT162b2 or mRNA-1273 vaccine. On day 3 and again on day 7, half the medium was replaced with IL-2 medium.

The chain has TRBV5-1 and TRBJ2-2; D gene ambiguous. Source: CD4+ T cells from PBMCs cultured with HCoV-229E spike peptides, taken after COVID-19 vaccination. The sequence was collected from a human donor who received a COVID-19 vaccine. The CDR3 sequence is CASSLVGSKDTGELFF. CDR3 coding DNA: TGCGCCAGCAGCTTGGTTGGGTCCAAGGACACCGGGGAGCTGTTTTTT.